This T cell receptor beta chain emerged from a study of cytomegalovirus exposure and HLA in healthy donors (dated by TCRdb to the late 2010s). Study-wide context: An earlier analysis of fewer than 750 of the donors reported roughly 300 Gb of sequence data and about 120 million unique TCR beta sequences obtained from some 170 million T cells. Besides the first cohort of roughly 640 subjects, a separate validation cohort made up of 120 different subjects was used. Around 320 gigabases of sequencing data and 70 million to 85 million unique TCR sequences were included in an early release covering about 620 HLA-typed donors. The number of donors typed differed by locus, with about 629-630 for A, B, C, DRB1 and DQB1, over 500 for DQA1, approximately 580 for DPA1, and over 400 for DPB1. The study was designed to test whether signatures of past pathogen exposure could be identified by cataloging public T cell receptors. Of the roughly 410 genotyped donors, over 80% were placed in the genetic ancestry cluster associated with self-reported Caucasian donors. HLA typing included class I and class II loci at four-digit resolution. Rather than using new phenotypic data, the later analysis identified candidate immune exposures from TCR beta sequences and from how often those sequences occurred across donors. Genome-wide SNP genotypes for about 55% of the roughly 670 donors were used in a later genetic analysis, which treated that subset as a discovery cohort. A later analysis re-examined previously published TCR beta repertoires from just over 650 donors and added high-resolution HLA genotyping to investigate patterns of TCR occurrence. To decide whether each TCR beta V gene segment behaved as functional or pseudogenic, an earlier analysis of fewer than 750 of the donors relied on high-throughput TCR beta sequencing. Alongside the repertoire data, information on donor age, sex, ethnicity and CMV serostatus was compiled. Because of strong linkage in the cohort, four to six DR-DQ haplotypes were treated as single units for association and clustering. The study profiled the T cell repertoires of fewer than 850 subjects by immunosequencing and related them to cytomegalovirus serostatus. Among 398 genotyped donors of the cohort, an average of approximately 240,000 unique TCR beta nucleotide sequences were sequenced per donor, approximately 20% of them non-productive. All discovery cohort repertoires had been generated on a single sequencing platform. High-throughput TCR immunosequencing, statistical association of individual TCRs with disease status, and machine learning were combined to predict cytomegalovirus infection status. Summary of the overall study and its limitations: In a later analysis, TCR association rates were found to vary across HLA loci, with the most associated TCRs seen for DRB1 alleles and the fewest for HLA-C alleles. A later analysis reported that several top co-occurrence clusters appeared linked to parvovirus B19, influenza, CMV and Epstein-Barr virus. V-gene and J-gene trimming of TCR beta chains was associated with a missense DCLRE1C variant in a later genetic analysis, and the association was replicated in an independent cohort. Most TCR sequences were seen in very few donors, while some public TCRs were found in many individuals. A group of highly shared sequence variants was considered likely to be a technical artifact of the sequencing pipeline. In this cohort, only TCR beta chains were sequenced, and detectable features were limited by the absence of alpha or paired-chain data. At a false discovery rate of 0.05, a later analysis linked some 18,000 TCR beta sequences to specific HLA alleles. Most CMV-associated TCR beta chains appeared to be HLA-restricted in a later analysis, and the HLA associations seemed to be driven largely by CMV exposure. In a later genetic analysis, fewer N-insertions in productive TCRs were reported among donors in an Asian-associated ancestry cluster than the approximately 630-donor mean. Sequencing depth was assumed to be roughly uniform across donors in the presence/absence analyses, though that assumption may not hold. Assigning TCR associations to individual alleles was difficult when HLA alleles, especially DR and DQ, strongly co-occurred. Because counts were too low, more than 15 rarely observed V segments, including chromosome 9 orphons, were left out of the earlier analysis of 587 of the donors. A further reported finding was that TCR beta sequences accurately predicted the HLA-A and HLA-B alleles for most subjects in the first cohort. Compared with equally common non-associated chains, HLA-associated TCR beta chains in a later analysis were more clonally expanded and had lower generation probabilities. Linkage disequilibrium might explain the correlated functional status among segregating V segments, but an unknown experimental factor could not be ruled out. In both the original and validation cohorts, the classifier was reported to diagnose cytomegalovirus status with high specificity and sensitivity. Because HLA typing was unavailable for some donors at each locus, only the typed subset was used in association tests. Immune exposure information for the cohort was limited to CMV serostatus. In an earlier analysis of under 600 of the donors, most TCR beta V segments were observed in productive rearrangements about 87% or about 30% of the time, broadly matching IMGT annotations. A total of roughly 160 TCR beta chains were listed by the study as associated with cytomegalovirus. According to the authors, the approach could potentially be generalized to other disease states and immunological phenotypes. Some IMGT-functional V segments, including TRBV6-2 and TRBV6-3, could not be told apart with the 87-base-pair reads, so those segments were excluded. Three of the identified cytomegalovirus-associated TCR beta chains were confirmed in vitro to be specific for cytomegalovirus antigens.

The library was generated by the immunoSEQ multiplex PCR assay. The multiplex PCR relied on a mix of 60 forward primers for TCR Vbeta segments and 13 reverse primers for TCR Jbeta segments. The CDR3 region of rearranged TCR beta genes was amplified from genomic DNA with a multiplex PCR assay. The amplified TCR beta libraries were sequenced on the Illumina HiSeq System as 87-base-pair reads. The paper's processing steps were these. Across the roughly 700 repertoires, a later analysis counted 75 million to 90 million unique TCR beta chains, roughly 11 million of which were shared by at least two donors. A nearest-neighbor algorithm error-corrected the raw reads and collapsed the reads into unique sequences, merging closely related sequences to remove PCR and sequencing errors. CDR3 sequences were aligned to IMGT reference sequences to assign V, D and J gene segments. For a sequence to be retained, a match of at least six nucleotides to both a V gene segment and a J gene segment was required. A rearrangement was called productive if the CDR3 had no stop codons and remained in frame with V and J, and every other rearrangement was called non-productive. CDR3 was defined according to IMGT convention as the region running from the second conserved V-encoded cysteine to the conserved J-encoded phenylalanine. In an earlier analysis of more than 550 of the donors, sequences lacking an unambiguous match to a single V gene segment were excluded. An earlier analysis of 587 of the donors called V segments functional above 56.7% productive rearrangements and segregating when the between-donor standard deviation exceeded 5%. A statistical classification framework was built for diagnosing cytomegalovirus status from the catalog of TCR beta chain sequences. In a later analysis, TCR nucleotide sequences were compared against IMGT/GENE-DB human TR gene sequences so that V and J genes could be assigned. A later analysis assigned CDR3 sequences and most-parsimonious VDJ recombination scenarios with the TCRdist pipeline. In a later analysis, each TCR beta chain was defined by its CDR3 amino acid sequence together with its V-gene family, and reads lacking a unique V-gene family were excluded. To address suspected cross-contamination and a sequencing artifact, a later analysis removed 550 to 750 highly shared, low-generation-probability nucleotide sequences. For each public chain, a later analysis derived a clonal expansion index from normalized ranks of inferred template counts within each repertoire. In a later analysis, generation probabilities were computed with a VDJ recombination model fitted to out-of-frame rearrangements, and the resulting probabilities were checked against IGoR. In a later analysis, TCR-TCR, TCR-HLA and TCR-CMV co-occurrence was scored with hypergeometric tests, and a repertoire-size bias correction was applied to TCR pairs. False discovery rates were estimated in a later analysis by permuting HLA or CMV assignments 20 times. A later analysis grouped co-occurring TCRs with DBSCAN, adding TCRdist sequence similarity when clustering within HLA-allele-positive subsets. For co-occurrence clustering, repertoires with fewer than 30,000 or more than 120,000 public chains were excluded, along with about five repertoires with anomalous nucleotide sharing. TCRdb took this table from immuneACCESS and kept in-frame rearrangements with V and J called. Such tables lack part of the clones; where checked against another copy, unresolved V genes explain under half of the gap, and the rest is unexplained. That table is the source of V, J and clone size, and D and trimming were worked out from the DNA. This sample has approximately 150,000 clones in its table, and about 70% of those were observed once. The top ten clonotypes cover 10% of the sample.

This clone was recorded a few times. Its antigen is unknown. Base qualities were left out, and no much larger clone turns up one base away. CDR1 and CDR2, per the germline V gene, are SGHAT and FQNNGV. Unmatched junction bases come to 4, with V trimmed by 5 bases and J by 0 bases. Spanning cysteine to phenylalanine, the CDR3 consists of 15 amino acids. Only the CDR3 DNA is retained, 45 bases long and in frame from the first base. In total, approximately 700 healthy bone marrow donors made up the cohort. All cohort members were sampled while nominally healthy, although unrecorded immune exposures were likely present. The donor was CMV seropositive and belonged to the group of about 290 seropositive cohort members. Each donor provided a peripheral blood sample, and peripheral blood mononuclear cells were used for TCR beta sequencing. Genomic DNA was extracted from the blood cell samples with the Qiagen DNeasy Blood Extraction Kit.

The chain uses TRBV11-2 and TRBJ1-1; TRBD1 matches 9 bases in the middle. Sequenced sample: PBMCs. The sequence was collected from a man younger than 40 in good health and CMV-seropositive. The CDR3 protein: CASSGGQGMNTEAFF. The sequenced DNA: TGTGCCAGCAGCGGGGGACAGGGTATGAACACTGAAGCTTTCTTT.